Included here is one T cell receptor beta chain sequence, with context. This clonotype showed up many times. No cognate antigen has been identified for it. It has no much larger one-base neighbor in the sample; base qualities were not kept. Libraries were made using 5' RACE. Sequencing used a NextSeq 500. To correct for sequencing error and PCR bias, the TCR library protocol tagged individual cDNA molecules with unique molecular identifiers. Sequencing covered both TCR alpha and beta chains, and within each sample the abundances of alpha and beta sequences were tightly co-correlated. For the original study's pipeline: V gene, J gene and CDR3 annotation of TCR sequences was performed with Decombinator V4. TCRs were defined as expanded if a significant change between any two time points was detected under a Poisson model with p below 0.0001. Abundances of TCRs were expressed as counts per million after normalisation to the total number of TCRs sequenced in each sample. MAIT TCRs were defined by TRAV1-2 paired with TRAJ12, TRAJ20 or TRAJ33, and iNKT TCRs by TRAV10 paired with TRAJ18. VDJdb, accessed on 1 November 2021, was searched for TCRs annotated for CMV, EBV and SARS-CoV-2, and TCRs annotated for more than one antigen were excluded. TCRdb trimmed the raw reads at Q25, called clones with MiXCR and kept productive beta chains. Rows with one shared CDR3 protein collapse into an entry with the most common genes and DNA. The V and J calls shown here were made by TCRdb, not taken from the authors' results. Present in this sample are about 110,000 distinct CDR3 sequences, 9% to 13% of which were seen just once. Together, the top ten hold 3% to 3.5% of the sample.

The study was a case-control design nested within a healthcare worker cohort in London, UK, with weekly nasopharyngeal swab PCR tests and blood sampling. Healthcare workers were recruited between 23 and 31 March 2020, during the week of the UK lockdown, and were followed weekly for up to roughly 16 weeks. The sample is drawn from a study of early T cells in non-severe SARS-CoV-2 infection (dated by TCRdb to 2020 to 2022). About the investigation overall: Because TCR sequencing was done on bulk RNA from unsorted whole blood, the alpha and beta chains could not be paired. Summary of the overall study and its limitations: VDJdb matching was skewed toward anti-spike CD8 responses and likely underestimated virus-specific expansions by missing private and CD4 specificities.

The germline V gene provides CDR1 SGHRS and CDR2 YFSETQ. V ends up 2 bases short and J 5 bases short, with an unmatched junction base count of 7. The CDR3 sequence holds 15 residues, the cysteine and phenylalanine included. The only DNA kept is the CDR3, 45 bases in frame from the first base. The specimen sequenced was whole blood. This clonotype was sampled from an adult who was a healthcare worker with PCR-confirmed SARS-CoV-2 infection or an uninfected control (not recorded which). The chain joins TRBV5-1 to TRBJ2-1; TRBD2 lines up with 7 middle nucleotides. Read as DNA, the sequence is TGCGCCAGCAGCTTCGAGCGGGAACAAAACAATGAGCAGTTCTTC. It translates as CASSFEREQNNEQFF.